The sequence of this T cell receptor beta chain was determined in a study of blood T cell repertoires in COVID-19 (dated by TCRdb to the early 2020s). For context, the study as a whole: Samples covering the acute and convalescent phases of COVID-19 were provided by collaborators in the United States, Italy and Spain. The prospective study material was composed of cDNA or gDNA derived from T cells, B-cell-depleted T cells, or PBMCs. The dataset comprised deeply sampled blood TCRbeta repertoires from subjects exposed to, actively infected with, or recovered from COVID-19. A freely available public database, intended as a resource for researchers studying the immune response to SARS-CoV-2, is where the repertoires were released. The samples were drawn from the first 160 participants of the ongoing ImmuneRACE study and from 1,254 subjects provided by 6 global collaborators. Sample metadata almost always included a de-identified subject ID, COVID-19 status, age in years and sex. Where available, HLA class I and class II types were taken from metadata supplied by the sample provider and were not determined by assay-based typing.

One collaborating source in Seattle enrolled patients during active infection and followed them longitudinally through the course of disease. Each collaborating institution followed its own protocols to collect whole blood in K2EDTA tubes. For TCRbeta analysis, collaborator samples were shipped as frozen whole blood, as isolated PBMCs, or as DNA extracted from either sample type. V and J are trimmed by 5 bases and 2 bases, and the gene matches miss 6 bases of the junction. CDR1 is given as SGHNT and CDR2 as YENEEA, both from the germline V gene. CDR3 length: 14 amino acids, cysteine to phenylalanine. Only the CDR3 region is kept as DNA, spanning 42 bases read in frame from base 1. TCRbeta CDR3 regions were amplified from genomic DNA by means of the immunoSEQ Assay, a bias-controlled multiplex PCR. The published analysis was carried out like this. The number of nucleated cells in each sample was estimated by amplification of reference gene primers within the assay. Sequence reads were collapsed and filtered to measure the absolute abundance of every unique TCRbeta CDR3 rearrangement. For each sample, productive Simpson clonality was calculated by taking the square root of Simpson's diversity index across productive rearrangements. Drawn from immuneACCESS, this table holds only the in-frame rearrangements with V and J called that TCRdb kept. Clones are partly lost; checked studies trace under half to an unresolved V gene and leave the rest unexplained. V and J calls and clone size follow that table, whereas D and trimming were derived from the DNA. The sample data list tens of thousands of clones, and about four fifths of these were observed just once. The leading ten clones occupy 14% to 15% of the sample.

This clone has a handful of counts. Its antigen is still unknown. Within one base of it there is no much larger clone, and no base qualities were kept. The sample carries other DNA sequences with the same CDR3. Points the paper makes about the study in general: Clinical and demographic metadata were provided uncurated, with the amount varying by source and participant.

The sequenced sample consisted of peripheral blood. The rearranged segments are TRBV11-3 and TRBJ2-7, and 7 junctional nucleotides match TRBD1. This TCR came from a man between 60 and 75 years old with COVID-19, enrolled during active disease. The CDR3 region: CASSPDRAAYEQYF. The nucleotides are TGTGCCAGCAGCCCTGACAGGGCAGCCTACGAGCAGTACTTC.